This TCR beta chain appears in the sequencing data of a study of post-analysis software for immune sequencing data. At the level of the study: Included among the disease courses, which were recorded for the cohort, were relapsing-remitting, secondary progressive and progressive-relapsing multiple sclerosis. Whole-study results and caveats: Controls had lower frequencies than patients of roughly five TRBV segments, which included TRBV5-6, TRBV5-1 and TRBV20-1. Normalized Chao1 diversity in multiple sclerosis patients fell significantly below that of controls. Those samples that were prepared in the same batch co-clustered strongly by F measure.

About this clonotype itself: The antigen remains unidentified.

The CDR3 covers 13 residues. V shed 5 bases and J 9 bases; nucleotides not matched to a gene: 7. Included in the TCR beta cDNA libraries were unique molecular identifiers. T cells numbering roughly 1 to 10 million yielded approximately 500,000 cDNA molecules. TCRdb called the PCR reads again in MiXCR, with one record for every CDR3 protein. This table has about 820,000 distinct CDR3 sequences, about 57% appearing once. This sequence was found in a girl aged 10-17 years with multiple sclerosis. Sequencing was performed on blood. The rearrangement uses TRBV12-3 or TRBV12-4 and TRBJ1-5; TRBD1 matches 7 bases. The CDR3 DNA sequence: TGTGCCAGCAGTCCTTCAGGGGGAGGGCCCCAGCATTTT. It translates to CASSPSGGGPQHF.